This T cell receptor (beta chain) was documented in a study of OX40 agonist ivuxolimab in advanced cancers. Profiling relied on immunoSEQ multiplex PCR, and the TCRdb table lists in-frame clones only, not all of them. The sample carries about 22,000 clones, around 83% recorded once. A remark on this clone: Antigen specificity is unknown.

Study results and limitations: Average numbers of expanded clones were greater in CD8+ T cells than in CD4+.

The CDR3 totals 17 residues. CDR1 MDHEN and CDR2 SYDVKM come from the germline V gene. The V gene end was trimmed by 8 bases and the J gene end by 4 bases; junction bases not matched to a gene: 13. This chain joins TRBV28 and TRBJ2-2, with TRBD2 matching over 10 bases. Sequencing used CD4+ or CD8+ T cells sorted from blood, obtained in a trial of the OX40 agonist ivuxolimab. This sequence was found in an adult with an advanced solid tumor such as melanoma, head and neck, liver or kidney cancer. Here the CDR3 reads CASLLSGRAEGTGELFF. The DNA of the CDR3 is TGTGCCAGCTTACTAAGCGGGAGGGCCGAGGGCACCGGGGAGCTGTTTTTT.